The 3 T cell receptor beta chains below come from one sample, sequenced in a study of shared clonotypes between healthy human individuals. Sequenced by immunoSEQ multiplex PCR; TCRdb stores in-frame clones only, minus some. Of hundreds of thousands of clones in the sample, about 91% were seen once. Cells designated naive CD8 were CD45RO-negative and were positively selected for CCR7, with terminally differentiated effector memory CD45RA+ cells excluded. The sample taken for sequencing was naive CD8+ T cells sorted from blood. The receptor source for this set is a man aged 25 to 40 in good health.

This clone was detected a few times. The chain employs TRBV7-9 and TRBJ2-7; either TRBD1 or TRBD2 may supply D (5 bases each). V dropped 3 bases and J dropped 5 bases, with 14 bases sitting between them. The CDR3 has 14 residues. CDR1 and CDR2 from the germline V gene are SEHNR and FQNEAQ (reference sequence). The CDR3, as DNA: TGTGCCAGCAGCTTTTTAACCGAGGGACACGAGCAGTACTTC. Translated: CASSFLTEGHEQYF.

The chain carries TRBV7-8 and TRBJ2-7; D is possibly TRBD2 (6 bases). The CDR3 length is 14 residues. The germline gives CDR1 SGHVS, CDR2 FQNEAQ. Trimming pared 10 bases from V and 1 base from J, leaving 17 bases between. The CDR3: CATVADTISYEQYF. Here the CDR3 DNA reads TGTGCCACCGTAGCGGATACGATTTCCTACGAGCAGTACTTC.

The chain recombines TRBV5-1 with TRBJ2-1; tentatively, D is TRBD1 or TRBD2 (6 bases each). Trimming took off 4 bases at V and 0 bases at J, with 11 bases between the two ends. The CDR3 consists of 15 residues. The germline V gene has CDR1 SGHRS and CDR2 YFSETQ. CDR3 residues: CASSGGTSSYNEQFF. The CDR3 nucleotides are TGCGCCAGCAGCGGCGGGACAAGCTCCTACAATGAGCAGTTCTTC. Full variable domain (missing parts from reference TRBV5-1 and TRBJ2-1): KAGVTQTPRYLIKTRGQQVTLSCSPISGHRSVSWYQQTPGQGLQFLFEYFSETQRNKGNFPGRFSGRQFSNSRSEMNVSTLELGDSALYLCASSGGTSSYNEQFFGPGTRLTVL.